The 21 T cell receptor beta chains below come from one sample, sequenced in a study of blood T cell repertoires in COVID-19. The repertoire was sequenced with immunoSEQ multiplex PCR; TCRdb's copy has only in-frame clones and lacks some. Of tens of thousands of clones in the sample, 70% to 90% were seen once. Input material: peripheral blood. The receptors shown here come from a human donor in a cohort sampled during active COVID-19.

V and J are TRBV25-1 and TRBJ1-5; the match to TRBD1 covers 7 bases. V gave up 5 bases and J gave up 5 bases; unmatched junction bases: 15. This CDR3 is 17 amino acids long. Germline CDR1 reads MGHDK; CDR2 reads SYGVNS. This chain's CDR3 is CASSSRTGSPSDQPQHF. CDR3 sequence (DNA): TGTGCCAGCAGTTCACGGACAGGATCCCCTTCGGATCAGCCCCAGCATTTT.

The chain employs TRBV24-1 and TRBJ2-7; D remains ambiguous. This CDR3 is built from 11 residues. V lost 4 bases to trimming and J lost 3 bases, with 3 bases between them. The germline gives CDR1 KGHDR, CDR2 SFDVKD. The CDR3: CATSDRYEQYF. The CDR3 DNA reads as TGTGCCACCAGTGACCGCTACGAGCAGTACTTC.

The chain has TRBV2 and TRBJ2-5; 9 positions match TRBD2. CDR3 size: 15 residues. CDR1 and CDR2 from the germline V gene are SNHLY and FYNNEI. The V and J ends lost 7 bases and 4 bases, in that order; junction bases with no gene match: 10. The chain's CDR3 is CASIGGGLATETQYF. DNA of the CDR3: TGTGCCAGCATCGGGGGAGGACTAGCGACAGAGACCCAGTACTTC.

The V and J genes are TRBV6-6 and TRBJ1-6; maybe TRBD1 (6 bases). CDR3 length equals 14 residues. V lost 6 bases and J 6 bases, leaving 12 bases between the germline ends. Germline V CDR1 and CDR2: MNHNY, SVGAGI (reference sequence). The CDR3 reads CASRSQGPNSPLHF. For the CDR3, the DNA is TGTGCCAGCAGATCACAGGGTCCTAATTCACCCCTCCACTTT.

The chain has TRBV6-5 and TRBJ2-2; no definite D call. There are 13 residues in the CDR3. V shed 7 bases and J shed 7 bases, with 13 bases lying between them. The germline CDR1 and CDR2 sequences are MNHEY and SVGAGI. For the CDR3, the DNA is TGTGCCAGCACAGAATTAGGCGGCGGGGAGCTGTTTTTT. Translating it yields CASTELGGGELFF.

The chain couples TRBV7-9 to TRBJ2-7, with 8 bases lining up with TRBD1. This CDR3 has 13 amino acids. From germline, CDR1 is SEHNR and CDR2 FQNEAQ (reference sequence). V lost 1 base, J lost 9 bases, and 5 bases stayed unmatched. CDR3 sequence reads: CASSLVTGERQYF. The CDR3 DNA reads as TGTGCCAGCAGCTTAGTGACAGGGGAGAGGCAGTACTTC.

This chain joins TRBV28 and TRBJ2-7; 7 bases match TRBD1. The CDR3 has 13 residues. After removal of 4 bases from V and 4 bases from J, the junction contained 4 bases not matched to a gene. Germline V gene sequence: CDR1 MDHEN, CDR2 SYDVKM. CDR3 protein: CASSSPDRYEQYF. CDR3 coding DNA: TGTGCCAGCAGTTCCCCGGACAGGTACGAGCAGTACTTC.

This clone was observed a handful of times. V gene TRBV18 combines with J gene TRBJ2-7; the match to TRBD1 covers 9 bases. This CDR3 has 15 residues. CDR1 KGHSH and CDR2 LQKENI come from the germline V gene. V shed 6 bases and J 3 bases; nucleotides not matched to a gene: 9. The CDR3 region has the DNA TGTGCCAGCTCGTCCCGGGACAGGGCCGTCTACGAGCAGTACTTC. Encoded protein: CASSSRDRAVYEQYF.

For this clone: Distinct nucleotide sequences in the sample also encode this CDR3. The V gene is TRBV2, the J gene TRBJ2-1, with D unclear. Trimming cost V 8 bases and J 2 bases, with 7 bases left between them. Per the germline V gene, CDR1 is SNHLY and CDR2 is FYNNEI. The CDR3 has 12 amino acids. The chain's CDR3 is CASGSPYNEQFF. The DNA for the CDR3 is TGTGCCAGCGGCAGTCCCTACAATGAGCAGTTCTTC.

CDR3 protein: CASRTPDRGQHGYTF. CDR3 in DNA: TGTGCCAGTAGGACCCCGGACAGGGGGCAGCATGGCTACACCTTC. The chain has TRBV19 and TRBJ1-2, with TRBD1 matching 11 bases. There are 15 residues in the CDR3. V lost 6 bases, J lost 6 bases, and 9 bases stayed unmatched. Germline V gene data show CDR1 as LNHDA and CDR2 as SQIVND (reference sequence).

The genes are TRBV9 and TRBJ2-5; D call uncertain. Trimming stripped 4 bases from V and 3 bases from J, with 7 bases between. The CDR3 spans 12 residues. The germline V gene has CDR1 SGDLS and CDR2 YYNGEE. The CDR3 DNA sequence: TGTGCCAGCAGCCCCTTCGAAGAGACCCAGTACTTC. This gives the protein CASSPFEETQYF.

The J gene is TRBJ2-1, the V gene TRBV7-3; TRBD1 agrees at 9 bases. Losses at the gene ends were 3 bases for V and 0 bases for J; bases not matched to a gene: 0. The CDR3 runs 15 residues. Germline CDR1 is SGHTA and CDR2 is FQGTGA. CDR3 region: CASSLTGGSYNEQFF. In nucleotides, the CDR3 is TGTGCCAGCAGCTTGACAGGGGGCTCCTACAATGAGCAGTTCTTC.

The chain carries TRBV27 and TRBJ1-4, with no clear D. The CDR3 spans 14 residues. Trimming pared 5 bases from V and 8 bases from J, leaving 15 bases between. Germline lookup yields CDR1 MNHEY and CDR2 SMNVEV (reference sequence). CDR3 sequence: CASSPPRMWEKLFF. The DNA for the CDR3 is TGTGCCAGCAGTCCCCCCAGGATGTGGGAAAAACTGTTTTTT.

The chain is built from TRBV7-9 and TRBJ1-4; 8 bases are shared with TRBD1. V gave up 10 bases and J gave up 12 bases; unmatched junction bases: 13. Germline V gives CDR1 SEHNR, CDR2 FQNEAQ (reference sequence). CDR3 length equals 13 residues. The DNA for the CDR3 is TGTGCCACCACCGTTCAGGGGGCTTGGGAACTGTTTTTT. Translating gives CATTVQGAWELFF.

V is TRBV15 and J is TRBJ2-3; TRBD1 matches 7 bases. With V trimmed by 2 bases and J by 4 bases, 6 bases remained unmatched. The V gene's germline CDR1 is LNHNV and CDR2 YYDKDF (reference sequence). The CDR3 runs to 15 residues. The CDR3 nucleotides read TGTGCCACCAGCAGACTAAGACAGGGCGCAGATACGCAGTATTTT. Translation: CATSRLRQGADTQYF.

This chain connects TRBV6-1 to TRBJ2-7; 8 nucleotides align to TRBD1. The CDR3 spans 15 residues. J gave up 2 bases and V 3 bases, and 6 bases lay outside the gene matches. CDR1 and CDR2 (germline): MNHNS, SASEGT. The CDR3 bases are TGTGCCAGCAGTGATGCGACAGGGGCCCCCTACGAGCAGTACTTC. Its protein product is CASSDATGAPYEQYF.

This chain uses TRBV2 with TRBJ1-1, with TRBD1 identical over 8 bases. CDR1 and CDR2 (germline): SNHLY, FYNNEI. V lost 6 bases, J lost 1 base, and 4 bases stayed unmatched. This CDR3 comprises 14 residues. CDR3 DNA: TGTGCCAGCAGCAAAACAGGGGGGAACACTGAAGCTTTCTTT. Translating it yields CASSKTGGNTEAFF.

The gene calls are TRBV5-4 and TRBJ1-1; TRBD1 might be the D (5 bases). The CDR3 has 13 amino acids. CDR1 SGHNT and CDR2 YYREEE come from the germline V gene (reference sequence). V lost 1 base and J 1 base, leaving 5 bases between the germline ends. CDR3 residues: CASSLRGNTEAFF. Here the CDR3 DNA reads TGTGCCAGCAGCTTGAGGGGGAACACTGAAGCTTTCTTT.

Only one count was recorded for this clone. As DNA, the CDR3 is TGCGCCAGCAGCCTCGGGACAGGGTACAATGAGCAGTTCTTC. The encoded protein is CASSLGTGYNEQFF. The chain uses TRBV4-1 and TRBJ2-1; 9 bases line up with TRBD1. Germline CDR1 MGHRA, CDR2 YSYEKL. The ends lost 4 bases at V and 4 bases at J; junction bases unmatched: 2. The CDR3 covers 14 residues.

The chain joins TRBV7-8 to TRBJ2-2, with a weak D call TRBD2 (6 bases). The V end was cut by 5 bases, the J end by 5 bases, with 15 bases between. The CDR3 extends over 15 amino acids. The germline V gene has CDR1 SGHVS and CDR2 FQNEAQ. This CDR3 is CASSPRGLFTGELFF. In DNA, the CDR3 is TGTGCCAGCAGCCCGAGGGGACTTTTTACCGGGGAGCTGTTTTTT.

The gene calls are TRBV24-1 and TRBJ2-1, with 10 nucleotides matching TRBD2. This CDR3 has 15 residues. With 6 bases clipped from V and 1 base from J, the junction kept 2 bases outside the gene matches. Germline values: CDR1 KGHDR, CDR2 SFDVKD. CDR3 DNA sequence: TGTGCCACCAGTCTAGCGGGAGAGTCCTACAATGAGCAGTTCTTC. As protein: CATSLAGESYNEQFF.